This entry lists 18 T cell receptor beta chains sequenced from one sample in a study of blood T cells in healthy people across ages. Then a second PCR, running about 7 to 11 cycles, was carried out with a sample-barcoded 5' primer and a J-beta primer mix. One entry per CDR3 protein results from TCRdb running MiXCR on the 5' RACE reads. Of hundreds of thousands of distinct CDR3 sequences in the sample, around 36% were seen once. Sequencing input: blood. The receptors stem from a man aged 18-30 years in good health.

This clonotype was found a few times. The gene calls are TRBV20-1 and TRBJ2-7, with 7 bases matching TRBD1. The germline gives CDR1 DFQATT, CDR2 SNEGSKA (reference sequence). CDR3 size: 14 residues. V lost 6 bases and J lost 2; bases outside the gene matches: 10. The CDR3 region is CSAENLGQTYEQYF. CDR3 nucleotide sequence: TGCAGTGCCGAGAACCTGGGACAGACCTACGAGCAGTACTTC.

This clonotype was observed a few times. The chain employs TRBV5-1 and TRBJ1-4; TRBD1 might be the D (5 bases). The ends were cut back, 0 bases at V and 8 bases at J, with 8 bases in the middle. Looked up from germline, CDR1 is SGHRS and CDR2 is YFSETQ. The CDR3 totals 13 residues. The DNA for the CDR3 is TGCGCCAGCAGCTTGGCCGGGACGGAAAAACTGTTTTTT. It encodes CASSLAGTEKLFF.

V is TRBV12-3 or TRBV12-4 and J is TRBJ1-1, with TRBD1 identical over 9 bases. There are 14 residues in the CDR3. V shed 6 bases, J shed 6 bases, and the junction held 8 bases outside the gene matches. In DNA form, the CDR3 reads TGTGCCAGCAGACCCACAGGGGGCGCGTCTGAAGCTTTCTTT. It translates to CASRPTGGASEAFF.

This clonotype was seen a handful of times. The CDR3 loop reads CASSPGGLGNEQFF. CDR3 DNA sequence: TGTGCCAGCAGTCCAGGGGGCCTTGGGAATGAGCAGTTCTTC. The V gene is TRBV12-3 or TRBV12-4, the J gene TRBJ2-1; 8 bases fit TRBD1. This CDR3 has 14 amino acids. Trimming took 5 bases from V and 7 from J; bases not matched to a gene: 7.

In regard to this clonotype: The junction departs from the called germline gene at one end, perhaps through a read error. V and J are TRBV7-7 and TRBJ2-3; tentatively, D is TRBD2 (6 bases). The CDR3 covers 15 residues. In germline, CDR1 is SSHAT, CDR2 FNYEAQ (reference sequence). The CDR3 is CACSFTGTSADTQYF. The CDR3 region has the DNA TGTGCCTGCAGCTTTACCGGGACTTCCGCGGATACGCAGTATTTT.

This clonotype has a handful of counts. This sequence may be a read error, since a much larger clone differs from it by one base. The CDR3 protein is CASIPGTGGTEAFF. The CDR3 nucleotides read TGTGCCAGCATCCCCGGGACAGGGGGCACTGAAGCTTTCTTT. V is TRBV7-9 and J is TRBJ1-1; 11 nucleotides match TRBD1. The CDR3 has 14 residues. V lost 7 bases, J lost 4 bases, and 5 bases stayed unmatched. CDR1 SEHNR and CDR2 FQNEAQ come from the germline V gene (reference sequence).

This clonotype was observed a handful of times. This chain uses TRBV20-1 with TRBJ1-1; D not resolved. V was trimmed by 3 bases and J by 5 bases, leaving 13 bases between them. Germline V gene lookup returns CDR1 DFQATT and CDR2 SNEGSKA (reference sequence). The CDR3 extends over 13 amino acids. The CDR3 region is CSASREVWTEAFF. The DNA of the CDR3 is TGCAGTGCTAGTAGGGAGGTTTGGACTGAAGCTTTCTTT.

The rearrangement links TRBV9 to TRBJ2-3; D possibly corresponds to TRBD2 (7 bases). The V and J ends lost 1 base and 0 bases respectively, with 15 bases between them. In germline, CDR1 is SGDLS, CDR2 YYNGEE. CDR3 length: 17 amino acids. The CDR3 DNA follows: TGTGCCAGCAGCGTAATCGGGGGGCCTCCTAGCACAGATACGCAGTATTTT. Translating it yields CASSVIGGPPSTDTQYF.

CDR3 loop: CASSSGGALQETQYF. DNA of the CDR3: TGCGCCAGCAGCAGCGGGGGGGCGTTACAAGAGACCCAGTACTTC. The chain couples TRBV5-1 to TRBJ2-5; 10 bases line up with TRBD2. With V trimmed by 4 bases and J by 2 bases, 5 bases remained unmatched. This CDR3 contains 15 residues. The germline V gene has CDR1 SGHRS and CDR2 YFSETQ.

This clonotype has just a few counts. The V call is TRBV10-3, the J call TRBJ1-5; 8 bases agree with TRBD1. Per the germline V gene, CDR1 is ENHRY and CDR2 is SYGVKD. This CDR3 contains 14 residues. The J segment lost 5 bases and the V segment lost 10 bases, leaving 10 bases of the junction unmatched. In DNA form, the CDR3 reads TGTGCCACCTCGGACAGGGCGGAAGATCAGCCCCAGCATTTT. Protein: CATSDRAEDQPQHF.

Notes on this clonotype: Since a much larger clone is just one base distant, this may be a read error. The rearrangement uses TRBV12-3 or TRBV12-4 and TRBJ1-6; no definite D call. The CDR3 runs to 13 residues. V lost 4 bases and J 5 bases, leaving 6 bases between the germline ends. The CDR3 protein is CASSWTDNSPLHF. In DNA form, the CDR3 reads TGTGCCAGCAGTTGGACCGATAATTCACCCCTCCACTTT.

This rearrangement joins TRBV29-1 to TRBJ2-1; D is perhaps TRBD2 (5 bases). The DNA end lines up better with TRBJ2-7; the J call may be wrong. The CDR3 loop spans 13 amino acids. CDR1 is SQVTM, CDR2 ANQGSEA, per germline. The CDR3 nucleotides read TGCAGCGTTGATTTGCCAGACTACAATGAGCAGTACTTC. Its translation is CSVDLPDYNEQYF.

Points on this clonotype: Just one base apart from a much larger clone, this may be a read error. The J gene is TRBJ2-4, the V gene TRBV6-2 or TRBV6-3; unclear D gene. Germline lookup yields CDR1 MNHEY and CDR2 SVGEGT. Trimming left V 4 bases short and J 0 bases short, with 13 bases between. CDR3 size: 16 residues. In DNA, the CDR3 is TGTGCCAGCAGTTCTTGTACTGATGCAGCCAAAAACATTCAGTACTTC. Protein: CASSSCTDAAKNIQYF.

This rearrangement joins TRBV2 to TRBJ2-3, with D hard to call. The V and J ends lost 4 bases and 0 bases respectively, with 11 bases between them. Germline lookup yields CDR1 SNHLY and CDR2 FYNNEI. The CDR3 totals 15 residues. The CDR3 bases are TGTGCCAGCAGTGTGCGTCGCCCTAGCACAGATACGCAGTATTTT. It yields the protein CASSVRRPSTDTQYF.

Points on this clonotype: Being one base from a much bigger clone, this may be a read error. The chain carries TRBV12-3 or TRBV12-4 and TRBJ2-7, with 10 bases fitting TRBD1. Judging by the DNA end, TRBJ2-4 fits better; the J call may be wrong. The CDR3 covers 15 residues. In nucleotides, the CDR3 is TGTGTCAGCAGTTTAAGGGGACAGGGGTTTAACATTCAGTACTTC. Its translation is CVSSLRGQGFNIQYF.

The sample holds a few counts of this clonotype. The chain has TRBV3-1 and TRBJ1-6; a possible D gene is TRBD1 (5 bases). The germline CDR1 and CDR2 sequences are LGHDT and YNNKEL (reference sequence). The V gene lost 4 bases and the J gene lost 8 bases, with 9 bases spanning the gap. The CDR3 has 13 amino acids. The CDR3 nucleotides are TGTGCCAGCAGCCGGGGGACTGATTCACCCCTCCACTTT. Translating it yields CASSRGTDSPLHF.

The J gene is TRBJ1-2, the V gene TRBV20-1; D is possibly TRBD1 (5 bases). From germline, CDR1 is DFQATT and CDR2 SNEGSKA (reference sequence). The CDR3 spans 12 residues. The V end lost 3 bases, the J end lost 4 bases, and 9 bases lay between the germline ends. The CDR3, as DNA: TGCAGTGCTAGGGATGACAGCTATGGCTACACCTTC. This encodes CSARDDSYGYTF.

This clonotype was seen only a few times. This sequence joins TRBV6-5 and TRBJ1-2; possibly TRBD1 for D (6 bases). Germline V CDR1 and CDR2: MNHEY, SVGAGI. CDR3 length: 14 residues. Trimming stripped 5 bases from V and 1 base from J, with 11 bases between. The CDR3 protein is CASSEGGSNYGYTF. The CDR3 DNA is TGTGCCAGCAGTGAGGGGGGAAGTAACTATGGCTACACCTTC.